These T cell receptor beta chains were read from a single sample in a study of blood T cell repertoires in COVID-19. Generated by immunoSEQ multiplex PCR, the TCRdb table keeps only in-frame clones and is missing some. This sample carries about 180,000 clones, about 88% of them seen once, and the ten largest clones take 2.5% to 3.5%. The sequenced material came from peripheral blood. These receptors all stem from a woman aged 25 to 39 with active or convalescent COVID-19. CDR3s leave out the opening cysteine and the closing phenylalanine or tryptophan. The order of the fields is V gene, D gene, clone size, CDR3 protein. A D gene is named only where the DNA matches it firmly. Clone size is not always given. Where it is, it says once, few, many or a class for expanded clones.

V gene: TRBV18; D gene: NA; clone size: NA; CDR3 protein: ASSTGQYTEAF
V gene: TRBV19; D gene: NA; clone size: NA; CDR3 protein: ASSILAGTYEQY
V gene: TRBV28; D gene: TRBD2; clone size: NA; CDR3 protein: ASSFSSGRATF
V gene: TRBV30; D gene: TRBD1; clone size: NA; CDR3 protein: AWGRGRENQPQH
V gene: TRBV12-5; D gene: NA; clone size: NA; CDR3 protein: ASGLPGTSAF
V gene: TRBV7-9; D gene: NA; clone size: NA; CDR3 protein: ASSLAQTGTTRGYGYT
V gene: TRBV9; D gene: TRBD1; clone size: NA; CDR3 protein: ASSTDREFTF
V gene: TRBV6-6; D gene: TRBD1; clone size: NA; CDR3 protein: ASRTEGAGETQY
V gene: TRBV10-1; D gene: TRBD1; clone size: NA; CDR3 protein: ASPWTGDTGELF
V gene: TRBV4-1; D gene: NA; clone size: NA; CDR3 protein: ASSQENGKAGY
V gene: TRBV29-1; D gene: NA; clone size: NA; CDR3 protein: SVVGGSTGELF
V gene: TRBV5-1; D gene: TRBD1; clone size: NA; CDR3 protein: ASSLGQGARSGNTIY
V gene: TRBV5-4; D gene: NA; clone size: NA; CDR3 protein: ASSSRDAPSPLH
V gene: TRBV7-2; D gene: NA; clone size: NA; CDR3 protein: ASSLTPASEQY
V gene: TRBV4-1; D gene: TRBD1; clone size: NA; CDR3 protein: ASSQDRRTGFGNQPQH
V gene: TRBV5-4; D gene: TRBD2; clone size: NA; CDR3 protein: ASSVTSGNYEQY
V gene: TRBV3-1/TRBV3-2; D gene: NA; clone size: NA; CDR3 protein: ASSQEGGSPLH
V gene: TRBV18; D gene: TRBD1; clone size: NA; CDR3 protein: ASSPQTGSTDTQY
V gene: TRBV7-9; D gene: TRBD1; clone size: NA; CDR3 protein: ASSRGDRQDYGYT
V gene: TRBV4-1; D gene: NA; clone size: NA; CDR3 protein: ASSQERPGDKKQY
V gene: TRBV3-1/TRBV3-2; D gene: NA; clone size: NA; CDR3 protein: ASSQDSRQGEQY
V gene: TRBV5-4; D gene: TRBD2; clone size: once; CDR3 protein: ASSLKGLAGVGQY
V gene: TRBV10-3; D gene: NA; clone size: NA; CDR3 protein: AISDPPGSTNEKLF
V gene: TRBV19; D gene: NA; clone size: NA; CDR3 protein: ASSEDSYSNQPQH
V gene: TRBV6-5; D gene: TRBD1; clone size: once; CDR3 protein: ASSYRGQVYGYT
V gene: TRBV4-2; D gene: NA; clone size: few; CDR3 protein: ASSQDNYIIYNEQF
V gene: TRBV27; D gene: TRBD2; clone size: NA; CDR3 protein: ASTRTSGYNEQF
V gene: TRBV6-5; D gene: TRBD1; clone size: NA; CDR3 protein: ASRGQGAGFQPQH
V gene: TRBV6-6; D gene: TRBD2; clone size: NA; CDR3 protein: ASSLAGRSVNEQF
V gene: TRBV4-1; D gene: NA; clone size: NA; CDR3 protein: ASSQEEVRTEAF
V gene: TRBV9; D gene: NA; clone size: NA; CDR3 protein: ASSAVQVSYGYT
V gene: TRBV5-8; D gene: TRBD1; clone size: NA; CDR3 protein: ASSPGTGGYQPQH
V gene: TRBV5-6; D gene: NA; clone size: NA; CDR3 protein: ASSLSYYEQY
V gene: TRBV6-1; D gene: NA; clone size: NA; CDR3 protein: ASSDPAGLSYGYT
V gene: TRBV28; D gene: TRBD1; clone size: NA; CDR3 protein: ASIHRGTDLLEQY
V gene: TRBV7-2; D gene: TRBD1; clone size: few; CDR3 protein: ASSSRQGNQPQH
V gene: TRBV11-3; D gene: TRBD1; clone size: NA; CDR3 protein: ASSYRQGNYEQY
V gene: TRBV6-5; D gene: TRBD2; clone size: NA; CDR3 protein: ASSPGTRADTQY
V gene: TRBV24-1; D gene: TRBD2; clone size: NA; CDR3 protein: ATSGKPGLAGGPDEQF
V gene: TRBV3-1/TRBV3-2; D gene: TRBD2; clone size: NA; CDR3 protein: ASTETSGAYEQY
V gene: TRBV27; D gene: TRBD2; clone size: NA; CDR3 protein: ASSLIAGTAGELF
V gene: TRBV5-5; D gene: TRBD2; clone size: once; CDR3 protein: ASSLAGTRETQY
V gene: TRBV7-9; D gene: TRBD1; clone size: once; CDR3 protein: ASADGQGIDLPQH
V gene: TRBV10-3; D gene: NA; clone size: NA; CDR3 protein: AIRDSSGKERATPNYGYT
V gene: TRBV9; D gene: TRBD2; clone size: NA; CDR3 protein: ASSVVGSGRVEQF
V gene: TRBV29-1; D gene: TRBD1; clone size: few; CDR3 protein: SASLDRRYGYT
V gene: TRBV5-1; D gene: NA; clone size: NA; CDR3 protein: ASSRDSLKGPQH